The entry that follows covers one TCR beta chain sequence. What it binds is not known. Given a much more abundant clone one base away, this may be a read error. This sample stems from a study of T cell repertoires in cytomegalovirus infection. The CDR3 covers 14 residues. Germline CDR1 is ENHRY and CDR2 is SYGVKD. Findings and caveats of the study: Clonotype analysis showed dominance of the ex vivo response by HLA-C-restricted CMV-specific TCR beta clonotypes.

MiXCR was run by TCRdb on the reads, yielding one entry per CDR3 protein. The data hold approximately 81,000 distinct CDR3 sequences, with more than 20% observed a single time. Sequencing used CD8+ T cells from cultured PBMCs, obtained from culture after CMV antigen stimulation. The sequence was obtained from a human donor in good health (CMV status not recorded). Some clones in this sample may be carry-over from other donors' samples. The V call is TRBV10-3, the J call TRBJ2-3, with 11 bases identical to TRBD2. CDR3 DNA: TGTGTCATCGAGAACGGACTAGCGGGAGATACGCAGTATTTT. This translates into CVIENGLAGDTQYF.